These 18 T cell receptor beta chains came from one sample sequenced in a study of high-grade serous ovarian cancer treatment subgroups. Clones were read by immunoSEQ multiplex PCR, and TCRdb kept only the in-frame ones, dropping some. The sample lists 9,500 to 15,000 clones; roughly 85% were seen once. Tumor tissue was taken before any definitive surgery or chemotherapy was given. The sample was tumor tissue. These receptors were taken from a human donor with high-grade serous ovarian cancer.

The CDR3 sequence: CASSYWARGLYF. Here the CDR3 DNA reads TGTGCCAGCAGTTACTGGGCCAGGGGGCTATACTTC. The chain combines TRBV28 with TRBJ2-5; 8 nucleotides match TRBD1. Germline V gene lookup returns CDR1 MDHEN and CDR2 SYDVKM. This CDR3 has 12 amino acids. J was trimmed by 14 bases and V by 4 bases; bases with no gene match: 9.

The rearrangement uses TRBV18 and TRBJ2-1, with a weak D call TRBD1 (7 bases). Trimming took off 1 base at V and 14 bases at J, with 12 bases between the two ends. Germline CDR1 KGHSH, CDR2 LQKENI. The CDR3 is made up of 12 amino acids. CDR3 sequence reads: CASSPRGQREFF. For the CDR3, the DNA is TGTGCCAGCTCACCACGGGGACAGCGGGAGTTCTTC. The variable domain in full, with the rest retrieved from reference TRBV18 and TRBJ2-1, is NAGVMQNPRHLVRRRGQEARLRCSPMKGHSHVYWYRQLPEEGLKFMVYLQKENIIDESGMPKERFSAEFPKEGPSILRIQQVVRGDSAAYFCASSPRGQREFFGPGTRLTVL.

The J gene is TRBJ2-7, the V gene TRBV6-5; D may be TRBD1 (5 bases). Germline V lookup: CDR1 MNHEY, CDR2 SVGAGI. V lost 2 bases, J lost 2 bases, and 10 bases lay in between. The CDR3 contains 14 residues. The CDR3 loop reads CASSYLREPYEQYF. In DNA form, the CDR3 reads TGTGCCAGCAGTTACCTCAGGGAACCCTACGAGCAGTACTTC.

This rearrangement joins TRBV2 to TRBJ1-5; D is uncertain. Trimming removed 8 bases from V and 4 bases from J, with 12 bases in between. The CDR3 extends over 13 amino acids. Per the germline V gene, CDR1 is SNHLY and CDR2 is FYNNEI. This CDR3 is CASGVDGNQPQHF. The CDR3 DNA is TGTGCCAGCGGTGTAGATGGGAATCAGCCCCAGCATTTT.

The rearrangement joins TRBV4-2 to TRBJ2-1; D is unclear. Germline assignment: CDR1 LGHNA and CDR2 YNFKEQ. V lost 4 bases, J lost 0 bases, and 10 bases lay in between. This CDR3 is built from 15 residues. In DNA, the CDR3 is TGTGCCAGCAGCCGACCAAGGAGCTCCTACAATGAGCAGTTCTTC. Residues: CASSRPRSSYNEQFF.

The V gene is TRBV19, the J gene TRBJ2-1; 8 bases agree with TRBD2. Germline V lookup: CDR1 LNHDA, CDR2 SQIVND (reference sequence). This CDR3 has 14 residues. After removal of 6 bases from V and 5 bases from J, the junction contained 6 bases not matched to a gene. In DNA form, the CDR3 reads TGTGCCAGTAGGGCTAGGACTAGCAACAATGAGCAGTTCTTC. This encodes CASRARTSNNEQFF.

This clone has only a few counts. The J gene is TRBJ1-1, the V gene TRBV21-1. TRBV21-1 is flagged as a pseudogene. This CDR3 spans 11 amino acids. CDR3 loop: CASSKGREAFF. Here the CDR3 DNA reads TGTGCCAGCAGCAAAGGTCGGGAAGCTTTCTTT.

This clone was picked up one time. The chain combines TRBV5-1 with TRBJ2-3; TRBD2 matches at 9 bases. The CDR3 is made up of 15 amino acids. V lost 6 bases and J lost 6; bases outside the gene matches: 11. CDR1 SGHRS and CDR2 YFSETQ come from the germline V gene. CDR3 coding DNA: TGCGCCAGCACCCTCGGCGGGGGGGGCCGGGATACGCAGTATTTT. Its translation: CASTLGGGGRDTQYF.

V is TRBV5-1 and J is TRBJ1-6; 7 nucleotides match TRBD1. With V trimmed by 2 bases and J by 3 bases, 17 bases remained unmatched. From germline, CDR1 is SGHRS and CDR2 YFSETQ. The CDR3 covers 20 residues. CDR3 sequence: CASSLLPSSGQPIYNSPLHF. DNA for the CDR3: TGCGCCAGCAGCTTACTACCCTCGTCGGGACAGCCCATCTATAATTCACCCCTCCACTTT.

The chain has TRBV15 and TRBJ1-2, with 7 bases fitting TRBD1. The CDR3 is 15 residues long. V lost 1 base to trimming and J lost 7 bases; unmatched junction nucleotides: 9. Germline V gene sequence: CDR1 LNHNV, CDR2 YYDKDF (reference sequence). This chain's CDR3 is CATSRGQTGLAGYTF. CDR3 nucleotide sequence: TGTGCCACCAGCAGAGGCCAGACAGGGTTAGCTGGCTACACCTTC. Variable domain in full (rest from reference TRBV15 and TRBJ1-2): DAMVIQNPRYQVTQFGKPVTLSCSQTLNHNVMYWYQQKSSQAPKLLFHYYDKDFNNEADTPDNFQSRRPNTSFCFLDIRSPGLGDTAMYLCATSRGQTGLAGYTFGSGTRLTVV.

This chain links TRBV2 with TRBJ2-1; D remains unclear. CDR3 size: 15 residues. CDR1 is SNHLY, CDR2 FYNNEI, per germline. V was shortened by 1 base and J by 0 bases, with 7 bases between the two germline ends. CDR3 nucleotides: TGTGCCAGCAGTGAAGAGGGCAGCTCCTACAATGAGCAGTTCTTC. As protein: CASSEEGSSYNEQFF.

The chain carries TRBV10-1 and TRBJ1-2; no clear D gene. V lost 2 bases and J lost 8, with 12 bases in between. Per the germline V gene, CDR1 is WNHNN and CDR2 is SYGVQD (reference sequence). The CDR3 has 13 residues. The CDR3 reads CASSETGIRGYTF. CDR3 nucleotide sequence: TGCGCCAGCAGTGAGACGGGGATTCGGGGCTACACCTTC.

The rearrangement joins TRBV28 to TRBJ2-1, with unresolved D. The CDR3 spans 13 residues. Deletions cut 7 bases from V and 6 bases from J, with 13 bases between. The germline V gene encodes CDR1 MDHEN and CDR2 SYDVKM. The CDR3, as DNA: TGTGCCAGCAATAAACCTATTTCCAATGAGCAGTTCTTC. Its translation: CASNKPISNEQFF. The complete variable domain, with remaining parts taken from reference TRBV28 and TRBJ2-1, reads DVKVTQSSRYLVKRTGEKVFLECVQDMDHENMFWYRQDPGLGLRLIYFSYDVKMKEKGDIPEGYSVSREKKERFSLILESASTNQTSMYLCASNKPISNEQFFGPGTRLTVL.

The CDR3 nucleotides read TGTGCCAGCAGCCCGGGGGAATTCTACGAGCAGTACTTC. The encoded protein is CASSPGEFYEQYF. This rearrangement joins TRBV5-6 to TRBJ2-7, with D perhaps matching TRBD2 (6 bases). Germline loops: CDR1 SGHDT, CDR2 YYEEEE. V lost 4 bases, J lost 3 bases, and 11 bases lay in between. The CDR3 spans 13 residues.

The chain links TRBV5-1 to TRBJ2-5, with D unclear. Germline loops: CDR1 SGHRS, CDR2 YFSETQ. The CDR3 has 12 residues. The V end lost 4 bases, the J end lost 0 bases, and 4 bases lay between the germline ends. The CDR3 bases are TGCGCCAGCAGCAAGGACCAAGAGACCCAGTACTTC. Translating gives CASSKDQETQYF.

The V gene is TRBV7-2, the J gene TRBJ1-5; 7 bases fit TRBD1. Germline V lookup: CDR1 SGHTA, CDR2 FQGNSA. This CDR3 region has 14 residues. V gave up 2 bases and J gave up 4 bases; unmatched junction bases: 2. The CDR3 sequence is CASSLRQGNQPQHF. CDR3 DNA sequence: TGTGCCAGCAGCTTAAGACAGGGTAATCAGCCCCAGCATTTT. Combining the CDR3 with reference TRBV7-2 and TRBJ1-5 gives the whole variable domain GAGVSQSPSNKVTEKGKDVELRCDPISGHTALYWYRQSLGQGLEFLIYFQGNSAPDKSGLPSDRFSAERTGGSVSTLTIQRTQQEDSAVYLCASSLRQGNQPQHFGDGTRLSIL.

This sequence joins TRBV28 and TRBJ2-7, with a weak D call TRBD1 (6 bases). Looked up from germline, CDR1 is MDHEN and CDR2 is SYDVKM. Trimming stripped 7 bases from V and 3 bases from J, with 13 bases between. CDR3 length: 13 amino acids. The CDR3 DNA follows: TGTGCCAGCACCGCCGGCAGGGGCTACGAGCAGTACGTC. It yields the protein CASTAGRGYEQYV.

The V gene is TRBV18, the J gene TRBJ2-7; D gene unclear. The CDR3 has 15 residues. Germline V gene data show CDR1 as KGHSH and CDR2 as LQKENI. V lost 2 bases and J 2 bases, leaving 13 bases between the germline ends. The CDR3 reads CASSPEGSRTYEQYF. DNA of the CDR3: TGTGCCAGCTCACCAGAAGGAAGCAGGACCTACGAGCAGTACTTC.